This is a list of T cell receptor beta chains from one sample in a study of blood T cell repertoires in COVID-19. Profiling relied on immunoSEQ multiplex PCR, and the TCRdb table lists in-frame clones only, not all of them. The sample holds 95,000 to 110,000 clones, 70% to 90% seen once. Specimen: peripheral blood. The receptors originated from a human donor in a cohort sampled during active COVID-19. The CDR3 runs from the conserved cysteine through the conserved F or W. The D gene is left open where the match is weak. Clone size is given for some rows only: seen once, a few or many times, or a class if the clone is expanded.

d_call	v_call	j_call	clone_size	cdr3_nt	cdr3_aa
TRBD2	TRBV9	TRBJ2-1	.	TGTGCCAGCAGCGCAAAGGGGAGGGTGAGCTCCTACAATGAGCAGTTCTTC	CASSAKGRVSSYNEQFF
.	TRBV20-1	TRBJ2-7	.	TGCAGTGCTAGTCAGGGCGTCGAGCAGTACTTC	CSASQGVEQYF
TRBD2	TRBV15	TRBJ2-2	.	TGTGCCACCAGCAGTCCCGGGGGGGCCGCCGGGGAGCTGTTTTTT	CATSSPGGAAGELFF
TRBD1	TRBV25-1	TRBJ1-1	.	TGTGCCAGCAGTGCCCATGGGACAGTGAACACTGAAGCTTTCTTT	CASSAHGTVNTEAFF
.	TRBV7-2	TRBJ2-1	.	TGTGCCAGCAGCACACTCCGGGGAAACAATGAGCAGTTCTTC	CASSTLRGNNEQFF
.	TRBV19	TRBJ2-2	.	TGTGCCAGTAGGCGGGGGCAGGGGAACACCGGGGAGCTGTTTTTT	CASRRGQGNTGELFF
TRBD2	TRBV19	TRBJ2-3	.	TGTGCCAGTAGTATTCGCGGGGGAGATACGCAGTATTTT	CASSIRGGDTQYF
.	TRBV19	TRBJ2-3	.	TGTGCCAGTATCGGTTTTAGCACAGATACGCAGTATTTT	CASIGFSTDTQYF
TRBD1	TRBV5-1	TRBJ2-2	once	TGCGCCAGCAGCTTGGTTACAGGGGGTTACACCGGGGAGCTGTTTTTT	CASSLVTGGYTGELFF
.	TRBV7-6	TRBJ1-2	.	TGTGCCAGCAGCCCTCAGGGGACCGGCTTAACGGACGGCTACACCTTC	CASSPQGTGLTDGYTF
TRBD2	TRBV25-1	TRBJ2-7	.	TGTGCCAGCAGTGGACTAGCGGGAGGCGGGGAGCAGTACTTC	CASSGLAGGGEQYF
.	TRBV29-1	TRBJ1-1	.	TGCAGCGTTGAAGTCTTGGGGCGGACCGACACTGAAGCTTTCTTT	CSVEVLGRTDTEAFF
.	TRBV6-2/TRBV6-3	TRBJ1-2	.	TGTGCCAGCAGTCCCCAATCGGGAAGGGCGAAAGGCTACACCTTC	CASSPQSGRAKGYTF
.	TRBV2	TRBJ1-1	.	TGTGCCAGCGCCCAGATCCTCATGAACACTGAAGCTTTCTTT	CASAQILMNTEAFF
TRBD2	TRBV5-3	TRBJ2-2	.	TGTGCCAGAAGCTCCTGGACTAGCGGGGAAACGAACACCGGGGAGCTGTTTTTT	CARSSWTSGETNTGELFF
.	TRBV7-2	TRBJ1-5	.	TGTGCCAGCAGCTCACCAGGGATTAATCAGCCCCAGCATTTT	CASSSPGINQPQHF
TRBD1	TRBV5-8	TRBJ1-1	.	TGTGCCAGCAGCTTGAACAGGGGGCGGTGGACTGAAGCTTTCTTT	CASSLNRGRWTEAFF
.	TRBV12-5	TRBJ2-3	.	TGTGCTAGTGGTTTGGGCTTAGGGGGTACGCAGTATTTT	CASGLGLGGTQYF
.	TRBV9	TRBJ1-1	.	TGTGCCAGCAGCGTAGGGTTTAGTGTGAACACTGAAGCTTTCTTT	CASSVGFSVNTEAFF
.	TRBV28	TRBJ1-2	.	TGTGCCAGCAGTTTGGGGGGCTATGGCTACACCTTC	CASSLGGYGYTF
TRBD1	TRBV11-2	TRBJ2-7	once	TGTGCCAGCAGCTTAGGACAGGGGGTCTACGAGCAGTACTTC	CASSLGQGVYEQYF
TRBD2	TRBV30	TRBJ2-7	.	TGTGCCTGGAGTTTTCTACGGACTAGCGGGCGGACCTACGAGCAGTACTTC	CAWSFLRTSGRTYEQYF
.	TRBV19	TRBJ1-4	.	TGTGCCAGTAGTACGCGTATGAGGTTGGAAAAACTGTTTTTT	CASSTRMRLEKLFF